These 21 T cell receptor beta chains were sequenced from one sample in a study of cytomegalovirus exposure and HLA in healthy donors. The PCR made use of 60 Vbeta and 13 Jbeta primers. Sequencing was performed with immunoSEQ multiplex PCR; in TCRdb, only in-frame clones are kept and a portion is missing. The sample lists 150,000 or so clones; under 75% were seen once. Source material: PBMCs. These receptors were collected from a man between 35 and 55 years old in good health and CMV-seropositive.

The chain links TRBV19 to TRBJ2-5; 8 bases align to TRBD1. Germline V lookup: CDR1 LNHDA, CDR2 SQIVND (reference sequence). This CDR3 has 17 residues. With 1 base clipped from V and 5 bases from J, the junction kept 12 bases outside the gene matches. The CDR3 sequence is CASSIGTGGIGSETQYF. CDR3 coding DNA: TGTGCCAGTAGTATAGGTACAGGGGGGATTGGATCGGAGACCCAGTACTTC.

The V call is TRBV7-2, the J call TRBJ2-7; weak D call: TRBD1 (7 bases). Trimming stripped 4 bases from V and 7 bases from J, with 23 bases between. The germline gives CDR1 SGHTA, CDR2 FQGNSA. CDR3 size: 16 residues. The CDR3 reads CASSSDRVKGTLEQYF. DNA for the CDR3: TGTGCCAGCAGCTCTGACAGGGTTAAAGGGACTTTAGAGCAGTACTTC.

CDR3 sequence (DNA): TGCAGCGTTGAACTCGGGGGGAAGCAGCCCCAGCATTTT. Translation: CSVELGGKQPQHF. V usage is TRBV29-1 and J usage is TRBJ1-5; D might be TRBD1 (5 bases). Germline loops: CDR1 SQVTM, CDR2 ANQGSEA. V was clipped by 2 bases and J by 7 bases, with 12 bases between them. CDR3 length: 13 residues.

The chain joins TRBV5-6 to TRBJ2-7; TRBD2 agrees at 7 bases. Germline V gene lookup returns CDR1 SGHDT and CDR2 YYEEEE. Trimming removed 2 bases from V and 0 bases from J; junction bases left unmatched: 14. The CDR3 is 18 amino acids. The CDR3: CASSFPGRGGGNSYEQYF. Here the CDR3 DNA reads TGTGCCAGCAGCTTCCCCGGTCGTGGGGGGGGAAACTCCTACGAGCAGTACTTC.

This rearrangement joins TRBV7-9 to TRBJ2-6, with D hard to call. Between the trimmed V and J ends, which lost 3 bases and 0 bases, there was a span of 6 bases. Germline-derived CDR1 and CDR2 are SEHNR and FQNEAQ (reference sequence). The CDR3 has 15 residues. The CDR3 coding sequence is TGTGCCAGCAGCTTGTCCTCCTCTGGGGCCAACGTCCTGACTTTC. Its translation is CASSLSSSGANVLTF. Full variable domain (outside the CDR3, taken from reference TRBV7-9 and TRBJ2-6): DTGVSQNPRHKITKRGQNVTFRCDPISEHNRLYWYRQTLGQGPEFLTYFQNEAQLEKSRLLSDRFSAERPKGSFSTLEIQRTEQGDSAMYLCASSLSSSGANVLTFGAGSRLTVL.

The chain uses TRBV7-3 and TRBJ1-3, with a tentative D call TRBD1 (6 bases). V was trimmed by 5 bases and J by 0 bases, leaving 11 bases between them. The CDR3 is 15 amino acids. Germline V gene sequence: CDR1 SGHTA, CDR2 FQGTGA. This chain's CDR3 is CASSPQGDSGNTIYF. The DNA of the CDR3 is TGTGCCAGCAGCCCACAGGGCGACTCTGGAAACACCATATATTTT.

This clone turned up a few times. The chain uses TRBV20-1 and TRBJ2-1; no clear D. CDR3 length equals 11 residues. The germline V gene has CDR1 DFQATT and CDR2 SNEGSKA (reference sequence). V lost 1 base, J lost 7 bases, and 5 bases lay in between. This CDR3 reads CSARATNEQFF. The CDR3 bases are TGCAGTGCTAGAGCCACAAATGAGCAGTTCTTC.

The chain uses TRBV5-6 and TRBJ2-2; D unclear. Germline loops: CDR1 SGHDT, CDR2 YYEEEE. V gave up 4 bases and J gave up 4 bases, with 5 bases separating them. The length of the CDR3 is 12 residues. CDR3 protein: CASSRVTGELFF. The CDR3 DNA sequence: TGTGCCAGCAGCCGGGTCACCGGGGAGCTGTTTTTT.

This clone was recorded once. The CDR3 is CASSQEATGGIGYTF. CDR3 coding DNA: TGTGCCAGCAGCCAAGAGGCGACAGGGGGCATCGGCTACACCTTC. This chain links TRBV14 with TRBJ1-2; 10 bases are a match to TRBD1. The CDR3 is 15 amino acids. Per germline, CDR1 SGHDN and CDR2 FVKESK. After removal of 0 bases from V and 8 bases from J, the junction contained 6 bases not matched to a gene. Complete variable domain (other parts from reference TRBV14 and TRBJ1-2): EAGVTQFPSHSVIEKGQTVTLRCDPISGHDNLYWYRRVMGKEIKFLLHFVKESKQDESGMPNNRFLAERTGGTYSTLKVQPAELEDSGVYFCASSQEATGGIGYTFGSGTRLTVV.

This rearrangement joins TRBV10-2 to TRBJ2-7; 10 bases are a match to TRBD1. Trimming removed 8 bases from V and 4 bases from J; junction bases left unmatched: 5. CDR3 length equals 13 residues. Germline V gene sequence: CDR1 WSHSY, CDR2 SAAADI. CDR3 sequence: CASVRQGAYEQYF. The CDR3 coding sequence is TGCGCCAGCGTTCGACAGGGGGCTTACGAGCAGTACTTC.

This sequence joins TRBV4-2 and TRBJ1-1; 8 bases align to TRBD1. This CDR3 has 15 amino acids. Germline lookup yields CDR1 LGHNA and CDR2 YNFKEQ. V shed 3 bases and J 5 bases; nucleotides not matched to a gene: 8. The CDR3 DNA reads as TGTGCCAGCAGCCATAGACAGGGGAAGTGGACTGAAGCTTTCTTT. Translation gives CASSHRQGKWTEAFF.

The V call is TRBV5-4, the J call TRBJ2-7, with TRBD2 matching 7 bases. This CDR3 contains 14 residues. Germline assignment: CDR1 SGHNT and CDR2 YYREEE (reference sequence). Trimming removed 4 bases from V and 6 bases from J; junction bases left unmatched: 10. CDR3 amino acids: CASSVPGGAREQYF. The CDR3 DNA sequence: TGTGCCAGCAGCGTACCGGGGGGTGCTCGCGAGCAGTACTTC.

J is TRBJ2-5 and V is TRBV18, with a tentative D call TRBD1 (5 bases). CDR1 and CDR2 (germline): KGHSH, LQKENI. The CDR3 covers 14 residues. V was clipped by 4 bases and J by 5 bases, with 14 bases between them. The CDR3 DNA follows: TGTGCCAGCTCACGCCAGGGATTTGGGGAGACCCAGTACTTC. Translation: CASSRQGFGETQYF.

The rearrangement uses TRBV4-3 and TRBJ2-1; the match to TRBD2 covers 8 bases. The CDR3 runs to 18 residues. Germline V gene sequence: CDR1 LGHNA, CDR2 YSLEER. J gave up 5 bases and V 2 bases, and 14 bases lay outside the gene matches. The CDR3 reads CASSQTAHPGGLDNEQFF. The CDR3 coding sequence is TGCGCCAGCAGCCAAACCGCCCACCCGGGGGGGCTGGACAATGAGCAGTTCTTC.

V is TRBV19 and J is TRBJ2-3; D not certain. V was shortened by 4 bases and J by 7 bases, with 6 bases between the two germline ends. Germline CDR1 LNHDA, CDR2 SQIVND (reference sequence). The CDR3 runs 11 residues. The CDR3 protein is CASSNSYTQYF. As DNA, the CDR3 is TGTGCCAGTAGTAACTCCTATACGCAGTATTTT.

The chain uses TRBV27 and TRBJ1-6; a weak D match, TRBD1 (5 bases). With 2 bases removed from V and 10 bases from J, the gap between germline ends came to 21 bases. CDR3 length equals 17 residues. Germline V gene data show CDR1 as MNHEY and CDR2 as SMNVEV (reference sequence). As DNA, the CDR3 is TGTGCCAGCAGTTTAGGTAGGGGTGGCAGGGTAGGATCACCCCTCCACTTT. This encodes CASSLGRGGRVGSPLHF.

The sample holds a few counts of this clone. The chain is built from TRBV6-6 and TRBJ1-6; D is undetermined. Looked up from germline, CDR1 is MNHNY and CDR2 is SVGAGI (reference sequence). The CDR3 totals 12 residues. V was clipped by 10 bases and J by 10 bases, with 14 bases between them. The chain's CDR3 is CATSEGYSPLHF. DNA for the CDR3: TGTGCCACCTCAGAGGGTTACTCACCCCTCCACTTT.

This chain links TRBV7-2 with TRBJ2-6, with TRBD1 identical over 10 bases. This CDR3 has 19 residues. Trimming cost V 1 base and J 0 bases; bases outside gene matches: 6. CDR1 and CDR2 (germline): SGHTA, FQGNSA. The CDR3 DNA sequence: TGTGCCAGCAGCTTAGTTTGGTGGACAGGGGGCTCTGGGGCCAACGTCCTGACTTTC. The encoded protein is CASSLVWWTGGSGANVLTF.

The chain is built from TRBV19 and TRBJ1-2, with D hard to call. CDR3 length: 18 residues. CDR1 and CDR2 (germline): LNHDA, SQIVND (reference sequence). V gave up 6 bases and J gave up 4 bases, with 27 bases separating them. The CDR3 DNA reads TGTGCCAGTAGCCGTGGAGGAGGGTCGGAAAGGTTTAGCTATGGCTACACCTTC. It yields the protein CASSRGGGSERFSYGYTF.

This clone was observed a handful of times. The rearrangement uses TRBV6-4 and TRBJ1-5; TRBD1 is a possible D gene (6 bases). Germline assignment: CDR1 MRHNA and CDR2 SNTAGT. V was clipped by 5 bases and J by 4 bases, with 12 bases between them. The CDR3 extends over 14 amino acids. CDR3: CASSNRVANQPQHF. CDR3 DNA sequence: TGTGCCAGCAGTAACAGGGTCGCAAATCAGCCCCAGCATTTT.

This clone was picked up a small number of times. V is TRBV14 and J is TRBJ1-2; D is undetermined. Between the trimmed V and J ends, which lost 1 base and 5 bases, there was a span of 14 bases. The CDR3 spans 15 residues. The germline V gene has CDR1 SGHDN and CDR2 FVKESK. The CDR3 nucleotides read TGTGCCAGCAGCCAAGGCTTAGCGGGCCGGTATGGCTACACCTTC. This sequence encodes CASSQGLAGRYGYTF. The full variable domain, with the rest looked up from reference TRBV14 and TRBJ1-2, is EAGVTQFPSHSVIEKGQTVTLRCDPISGHDNLYWYRRVMGKEIKFLLHFVKESKQDESGMPNNRFLAERTGGTYSTLKVQPAELEDSGVYFCASSQGLAGRYGYTFGSGTRLTVV.